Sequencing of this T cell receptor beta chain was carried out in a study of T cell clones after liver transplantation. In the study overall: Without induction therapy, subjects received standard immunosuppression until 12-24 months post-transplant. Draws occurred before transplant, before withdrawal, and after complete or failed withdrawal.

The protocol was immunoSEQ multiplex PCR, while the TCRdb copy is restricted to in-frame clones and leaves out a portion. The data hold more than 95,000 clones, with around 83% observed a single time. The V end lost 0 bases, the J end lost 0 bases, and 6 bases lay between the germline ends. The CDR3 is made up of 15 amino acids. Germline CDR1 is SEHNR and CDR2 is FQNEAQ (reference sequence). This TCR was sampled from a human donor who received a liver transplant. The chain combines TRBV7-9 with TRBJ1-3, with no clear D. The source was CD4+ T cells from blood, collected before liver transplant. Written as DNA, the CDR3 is TGTGCCAGCAGCTTAGCGCCAAGCTCTGGAAACACCATATATTTT. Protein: CASSLAPSSGNTIYF.